A single sample gave rise to the 5 T cell receptor beta chains below, sequenced in a study of T cells after posttransplantation cyclophosphamide. The repertoire was sequenced with immunoSEQ multiplex PCR; TCRdb's copy has only in-frame clones and lacks some. The data contain around 1,300 clones, 74% of them singletons. The sequencing input was memory CD8+ T cells sorted from blood. These receptors were collected from a man aged 50-59 years in good health, CMV-negative, and a related stem cell transplant donor.

The chain links TRBV9 to TRBJ2-1; 8 nucleotides align to TRBD2. This CDR3 has 15 residues. Trimming removed 1 base from V and 7 bases from J; junction bases left unmatched: 7. Germline CDR1 and CDR2: SGDLS and YYNGEE. CDR3 in DNA: TGTGCCAGCAGCGTAAGGAGCGGGAGTAGGAATGAGCAGTTCTTC. Its protein is CASSVRSGSRNEQFF.

The rearrangement joins TRBV6-1 to TRBJ2-1; TRBD1 aligns across 9 bases. The V and J ends lost 8 bases and 2 bases, in that order; junction bases with no gene match: 4. There are 14 residues in the CDR3. CDR1 is MNHNS and CDR2 is SASEGT in the germline V gene. The CDR3 DNA reads as TGTGCCAGCGGAGGGACAGGGCCCTACAATGAGCAGTTCTTC. This codes for CASGGTGPYNEQFF.

The rearrangement links TRBV6-1 to TRBJ2-7, with 7 bases matching TRBD2. CDR1 is MNHNS, CDR2 SASEGT, per germline. The ends lost 1 base at V and 0 bases at J; junction bases unmatched: 3. The CDR3 spans 15 residues. CDR3 nucleotides: TGTGCCAGCAGTGAAGAAGCGGGGAGCTCCTACGAGCAGTACTTC. It specifies CASSEEAGSSYEQYF.

The chain joins TRBV19 to TRBJ1-1; TRBD1 agrees at 9 bases. V lost 9 bases, J lost 4 bases, and 6 bases stayed unmatched. This CDR3 has 13 residues. CDR1 and CDR2 from the germline V gene are LNHDA and SQIVND (reference sequence). This CDR3 reads CASGEQGATEAFF. The CDR3 DNA reads TGTGCCAGCGGGGAACAGGGGGCCACTGAAGCTTTCTTT.

This clone was counted once. CDR3: CASSALGGEGYTF. For the CDR3, the DNA is TGTGCCAGCAGTGCGCTTGGAGGGGAAGGCTACACCTTC. This chain connects TRBV6-4 to TRBJ1-2; tentative D call: TRBD1 (5 bases). This CDR3 has 13 amino acids. Germline V lookup: CDR1 MRHNA, CDR2 SNTAGT. Trimming removed 4 bases at V and 8 bases at J, with 14 bases between.